Described below is a single T cell receptor beta chain sequence and its context. Antigen: not known. The data were obtained in a study of cytomegalovirus exposure and HLA in healthy donors. The CDR3 covers 14 residues. Germline V gene sequence: CDR1 KGHSH, CDR2 LQKENI. Trimming took 0 bases from V and 1 from J, leaving 7 bases between them. 13 Jbeta primers and 60 Vbeta primers were used for the PCR. How the authors handled the data: The authors later counted tens of millions of unique TCR beta chains, 9.5 million to 11 million of them shared. Sequenced by immunoSEQ multiplex PCR; TCRdb stores in-frame clones only, minus some. D and trimming come from the DNA, and the V and J calls and clone size come from that table. Recorded for this sample: 130,000 or so clones. Study-level findings and limits: Follow-up analysis later connected one missense variant in DCLRE1C with trimming of TCR beta V- and J-genes. The study listed under 200 cytomegalovirus-associated TCR beta chains.

The receptor was isolated from a young man in good health and CMV-seronegative. This chain joins TRBV18 and TRBJ2-7; D unclear. Sample: PBMCs. CDR3 region: CASSPPVQSYEQYF. CDR3 in DNA: TGTGCCAGCTCACCACCGGTTCAGTCCTACGAGCAGTACTTC.